The 28 T cell receptor beta chains below all came from one sample that was sequenced in a study of blood T cell repertoires in COVID-19. Measured with immunoSEQ multiplex PCR; TCRdb has only the in-frame clones, and not every one. The table shows over 200,000 clones, with just under 85% occurring only once. Sequencing was performed on PBMCs or T cells enriched from blood (not recorded which). These receptors came from a middle-aged man who had recovered from COVID-19.

This sequence joins TRBV4-2 and TRBJ1-5; no reliable D call. Germline CDR1 is LGHNA and CDR2 is YNFKEQ. V was cut by 6 bases and J by 2 bases, with 5 bases left in between. The CDR3 is 12 amino acids. CDR3 residues: CASREGNQPQHF. The CDR3 DNA sequence: TGTGCCAGCAGGGAGGGCAATCAGCCCCAGCATTTT.

This chain uses TRBV19 with TRBJ2-7, with TRBD1 identical over 8 bases. V gave up 7 bases and J gave up 4 bases; unmatched junction bases: 6. The CDR3 extends over 13 amino acids. Germline V CDR1 and CDR2: LNHDA, SQIVND (reference sequence). In nucleotides, the CDR3 is TGTGCCAGTATGGGACAGGATAATTACGAGCAGTACTTC. Its translation is CASMGQDNYEQYF.

The gene calls are TRBV10-3 and TRBJ1-6; no definite D call. This CDR3 has 12 amino acids. Germline assignment: CDR1 ENHRY and CDR2 SYGVKD. The ends were cut back, 8 bases at V and 7 bases at J, with 9 bases in the middle. In DNA form, the CDR3 reads TGTGCCATCCGGGGAGGAAATTCACCCCTCCACTTT. Encoded protein: CAIRGGNSPLHF.

V and J are TRBV27 and TRBJ1-2; D is possibly TRBD1 (5 bases). Germline V lookup: CDR1 MNHEY, CDR2 SMNVEV (reference sequence). The CDR3 has 14 residues. V was clipped by 3 bases and J by 5 bases, with 13 bases between them. In DNA, the CDR3 is TGTGCCAGCAGTTTGTTCCCCAGGGTTTATGGCTACACCTTC. It specifies CASSLFPRVYGYTF.

The rearrangement links TRBV7-8 to TRBJ2-7; TRBD1 matches at 7 bases. The germline V gene encodes CDR1 SGHVS and CDR2 FQNEAQ. This CDR3 contains 15 residues. Trimming cost V 1 base and J 4 bases; bases outside gene matches: 7. The CDR3 reads CASSLVEGGVYEQYF. CDR3 coding DNA: TGTGCCAGCAGCTTAGTTGAAGGGGGCGTTTACGAGCAGTACTTC.

J is TRBJ1-4 and V is TRBV28; the D gene is possibly TRBD1 (6 bases). V dropped 6 bases and J dropped 5 bases, with 16 bases sitting between them. In germline, CDR1 is MDHEN, CDR2 SYDVKM. This CDR3 region has 15 residues. CDR3 sequence reads: CASRGWGRLNEKLFF. The CDR3 region has the DNA TGTGCCAGCAGGGGGTGGGGGCGGCTGAATGAAAAACTGTTTTTT.

This chain uses TRBV2 with TRBJ1-6; D remains ambiguous. The CDR3 is made up of 12 amino acids. CDR1 and CDR2 from the germline V gene are SNHLY and FYNNEI. Trimming took off 6 bases at V and 5 bases at J, with 5 bases between the two ends. Written as DNA, the CDR3 is TGTGCCAGCAGCGAGCATAATTCACCCCTCCACTTT. It specifies CASSEHNSPLHF. Looking up the rest from reference TRBV2 and TRBJ1-6 gives the full variable domain: EPEVTQTPSHQVTQMGQEVILRCVPISNHLYFYWYRQILGQKVEFLVSFYNNEISEKSEIFDDQFSVERPDGSNFTLKIRSTKLEDSAMYFCASSEHNSPLHFGNGTRLTVT.

This clone was recorded at least ten times. V gene TRBV14 combines with J gene TRBJ2-5; D is unresolved. Germline lookup yields CDR1 SGHDN and CDR2 FVKESK. With 2 bases removed from V and 4 bases from J, the gap between germline ends came to 5 bases. The CDR3 is 12 amino acids. CDR3 loop: CASSQHLETQYF. CDR3 in DNA: TGTGCCAGCAGCCAACATTTAGAGACCCAGTACTTC.

The V gene is TRBV28, the J gene TRBJ1-3, with D uncertain. The CDR3 is made up of 16 amino acids. Germline assignment: CDR1 MDHEN and CDR2 SYDVKM. The V end lost 1 base, the J end lost 0 bases, and 10 bases lay between the germline ends. In DNA, the CDR3 is TGTGCCAGCAGTTTATTGTACGAGGACTCTGGAAACACCATATATTTT. Residues: CASSLLYEDSGNTIYF. The entire variable domain, with the rest obtained from reference TRBV28 and TRBJ1-3, is as follows: DVKVTQSSRYLVKRTGEKVFLECVQDMDHENMFWYRQDPGLGLRLIYFSYDVKMKEKGDIPEGYSVSREKKERFSLILESASTNQTSMYLCASSLLYEDSGNTIYFGEGSWLTVV.

V is TRBV4-3 and J is TRBJ2-1; 7 bases match TRBD2. Germline CDR1 LGHNA, CDR2 YSLEER. V dropped 4 bases and J dropped 5; count of bases not matched to a gene: 8. The CDR3 has 15 residues. This CDR3 reads CASSLGSSGNNEQFF. In nucleotides, the CDR3 is TGCGCCAGCAGCCTAGGGTCTAGCGGAAACAATGAGCAGTTCTTC.

This chain links TRBV5-4 with TRBJ2-3; 7 bases match TRBD2. Germline CDR1 reads SGHNT; CDR2 reads YYREEE (reference sequence). Trimming at V came to 3 bases and at J to 0 bases, leaving 4 bases not matched to a gene. CDR3 size: 15 residues. CDR3 protein: CASSSKRGSTDTQYF. CDR3 DNA sequence: TGTGCCAGCAGCTCCAAGCGGGGTAGCACAGATACGCAGTATTTT.

J is TRBJ2-2 and V is TRBV5-6; the match to TRBD1 covers 7 bases. There are 14 residues in the CDR3. Unmatched junction bases numbered 5, after V lost 3 bases and J lost 6 bases. Germline CDR1 SGHDT, CDR2 YYEEEE. The CDR3 protein is CASSWMTGPGELFF. CDR3 DNA: TGTGCCAGCAGCTGGATGACAGGGCCCGGGGAGCTGTTTTTT.

This chain joins TRBV6-4 and TRBJ1-1, with D maybe TRBD1 (6 bases). The germline V gene encodes CDR1 MRHNA and CDR2 SNTAGT. V lost 2 bases and J 1 base, leaving 11 bases between the germline ends. This CDR3 is built from 15 residues. This CDR3 is CASSDQWTANTEAFF. In DNA form, the CDR3 reads TGTGCCAGCAGTGACCAATGGACAGCGAACACTGAAGCTTTCTTT.

This clone was detected only once. The chain carries TRBV2 and TRBJ2-4, with TRBD2 as a possible D gene (5 bases). The CDR3 spans 14 residues. V shed 10 bases and J shed 0 bases, with 13 bases lying between them. Germline CDR1 is SNHLY and CDR2 is FYNNEI. The CDR3: CATRRGLAKNIQYF. CDR3 DNA sequence: TGTGCCACTCGGAGAGGGCTAGCCAAAAACATTCAGTACTTC.

The rearrangement joins TRBV7-9 to TRBJ2-4; D is ambiguous. CDR3 length: 17 amino acids. Germline CDR1 reads SEHNR; CDR2 reads FQNEAQ (reference sequence). The ends were cut back, 3 bases at V and 0 bases at J, with 15 bases in the middle. This CDR3 reads CASSFQYPGLAKNIQYF. As DNA, the CDR3 is TGTGCCAGCAGCTTTCAGTATCCAGGTCTAGCCAAAAACATTCAGTACTTC.

The chain couples TRBV7-3 to TRBJ1-1; TRBD1 might be the D (6 bases). This CDR3 spans 14 amino acids. Germline V gene lookup returns CDR1 SGHTA and CDR2 FQGTGA. V was clipped by 1 base and J by 6 bases, with 12 bases between them. The chain's CDR3 is CASSLRAGDPEAFF. The DNA of the CDR3 is TGTGCCAGCAGCTTAAGGGCAGGGGACCCTGAAGCTTTCTTT.

Concerning this clone: The sample holds other DNA sequences that translate to the same CDR3. The chain has TRBV28 and TRBJ2-7, with 9 bases aligning to TRBD1. The J segment lost 3 bases and the V segment lost 3 bases, leaving 3 bases of the junction unmatched. This CDR3 has 14 amino acids. The germline V gene has CDR1 MDHEN and CDR2 SYDVKM. CDR3 DNA: TGTGCCAGCAGTTTGGGACAGGGCTACTACGAGCAGTACTTC. The encoded protein is CASSLGQGYYEQYF. Full variable domain (missing parts from reference TRBV28 and TRBJ2-7): DVKVTQSSRYLVKRTGEKVFLECVQDMDHENMFWYRQDPGLGLRLIYFSYDVKMKEKGDIPEGYSVSREKKERFSLILESASTNQTSMYLCASSLGQGYYEQYFGPGTRLTVT.

The chain uses TRBV19 and TRBJ2-5; 7 nucleotides agree with TRBD2. CDR1 is LNHDA and CDR2 is SQIVND in the germline V gene (reference sequence). The CDR3 consists of 13 residues. The V gene end was trimmed by 10 bases and the J gene end by 4 bases; junction bases not matched to a gene: 9. In DNA, the CDR3 is TGTGCCACCTGGGGAGGGCGAGGAGAGACCCAGTACTTC. It encodes CATWGGRGETQYF.

The chain is built from TRBV13 and TRBJ1-2; D is ambiguous. V was clipped by 4 bases and J by 3 bases, with 12 bases between them. The CDR3 covers 14 residues. In germline, CDR1 is PRHDT, CDR2 FYEKMQ (reference sequence). The CDR3 coding sequence is TGTGCCAGCAGCTCTTTACAGTCTGACTATGGCTACACCTTC. Amino acids: CASSSLQSDYGYTF.

In this sample, this clone turned up a few times. The chain employs TRBV7-2 and TRBJ1-6; tentative D call: TRBD1 (6 bases). The V gene's germline CDR1 is SGHTA and CDR2 FQGNSA. The CDR3 sequence is 13 residues long. Deletions cut 6 bases from V and 10 bases from J, with 13 bases between. This chain's CDR3 is CASRVQGFSPLHF. The CDR3 DNA follows: TGTGCCAGCAGGGTACAGGGTTTCTCACCCCTCCACTTT.

CDR3 DNA sequence: TGTGCCATCAGTCCCGGGACAGGGGTGAACATTCAGTACTTC. Translation: CAISPGTGVNIQYF. The genes are TRBV10-3 and TRBJ2-4, with 10 positions matching TRBD1. This CDR3 spans 14 amino acids. The V gene end was trimmed by 5 bases and the J gene end by 7 bases; junction bases not matched to a gene: 5. Looked up from germline, CDR1 is ENHRY and CDR2 is SYGVKD.

This sequence joins TRBV18 and TRBJ2-1; possible D gene TRBD1, 5 bases. Per germline, CDR1 KGHSH and CDR2 LQKENI. The CDR3 has 17 amino acids. Trimming took off 3 bases at V and 6 bases at J, with 21 bases between the two ends. The CDR3 nucleotides are TGTGCCAGCTCACCGGGGTGGGGCCCTTCTATCCGCAATGAGCAGTTCTTC. It codes for CASSPGWGPSIRNEQFF.

The chain couples TRBV2 to TRBJ1-1; the match to TRBD1 covers 7 bases. The V segment lost 6 bases and the J segment 2 bases; nucleotides outside the gene matches: 3. CDR3 length: 13 amino acids. The germline V gene encodes CDR1 SNHLY and CDR2 FYNNEI. The CDR3 protein is CASRDRDNTEAFF. CDR3 in DNA: TGTGCCAGCAGAGACAGGGATAACACTGAAGCTTTCTTT.

V and J are TRBV9 and TRBJ2-3; 9 bases map to TRBD2. CDR3 length: 15 amino acids. The V gene end was trimmed by 4 bases and the J gene end by 4 bases; junction bases not matched to a gene: 7. From germline, CDR1 is SGDLS and CDR2 YYNGEE. CDR3 in amino acids: CASSYSGRGSDTQYF. CDR3 DNA sequence: TGTGCCAGCAGCTATAGCGGGAGAGGCTCAGATACGCAGTATTTT.

The rearrangement links TRBV7-6 to TRBJ1-1; 7 nucleotides match TRBD1. The CDR3 consists of 13 residues. Unmatched junction bases numbered 2, after V lost 6 bases and J lost 1 base. Germline V gene lookup returns CDR1 SGHVS and CDR2 FNYEAQ. In DNA, the CDR3 is TGTGCCAGCAGTCAGGGGGGGAACACTGAAGCTTTCTTT. It codes for CASSQGGNTEAFF. The full variable domain, completed using reference TRBV7-6 and TRBJ1-1, is GAGVSQSPRYKVTKRGQDVALRCDPISGHVSLYWYRQALGQGPEFLTYFNYEAQQDKSGLPNDRFSAERPEGSISTLTIQRTEQRDSAMYRCASSQGGNTEAFFGQGTRLTVV.

This chain uses TRBV28 with TRBJ1-1; TRBD1 might be the D (6 bases). This CDR3 contains 13 residues. The germline V gene encodes CDR1 MDHEN and CDR2 SYDVKM. The V end lost 7 bases, the J end lost 3 bases, and 12 bases lay between the germline ends. The CDR3 nucleotides read TGTGCCAGCACCATTCCAGGGGACACTGAAGCTTTCTTT. Its protein is CASTIPGDTEAFF.

This chain joins TRBV28 and TRBJ1-5, with 8 bases lining up with TRBD1. The V and J ends lost 3 bases and 11 bases, in that order; junction bases with no gene match: 12. CDR1 is MDHEN and CDR2 is SYDVKM in the germline V gene. This CDR3 contains 15 residues. The CDR3 sequence is CASSFYDRGGRSQHF. CDR3 nucleotide sequence: TGTGCCAGCAGTTTCTATGACAGGGGTGGCCGATCCCAGCATTTT. Based on the CDR3 plus reference TRBV28 and TRBJ1-5, the full variable domain is DVKVTQSSRYLVKRTGEKVFLECVQDMDHENMFWYRQDPGLGLRLIYFSYDVKMKEKGDIPEGYSVSREKKERFSLILESASTNQTSMYLCASSFYDRGGRSQHFGDGTRLSIL.

The chain employs TRBV2 and TRBJ2-3, with TRBD1 identical over 8 bases. Trimming cost V 4 bases and J 0 bases; bases outside gene matches: 3. This CDR3 comprises 15 residues. CDR1 is SNHLY and CDR2 is FYNNEI in the germline V gene. The CDR3 bases are TGTGCCAGCAGTGGGAGGACAGGGAGCACAGATACGCAGTATTTT. The encoded protein is CASSGRTGSTDTQYF.